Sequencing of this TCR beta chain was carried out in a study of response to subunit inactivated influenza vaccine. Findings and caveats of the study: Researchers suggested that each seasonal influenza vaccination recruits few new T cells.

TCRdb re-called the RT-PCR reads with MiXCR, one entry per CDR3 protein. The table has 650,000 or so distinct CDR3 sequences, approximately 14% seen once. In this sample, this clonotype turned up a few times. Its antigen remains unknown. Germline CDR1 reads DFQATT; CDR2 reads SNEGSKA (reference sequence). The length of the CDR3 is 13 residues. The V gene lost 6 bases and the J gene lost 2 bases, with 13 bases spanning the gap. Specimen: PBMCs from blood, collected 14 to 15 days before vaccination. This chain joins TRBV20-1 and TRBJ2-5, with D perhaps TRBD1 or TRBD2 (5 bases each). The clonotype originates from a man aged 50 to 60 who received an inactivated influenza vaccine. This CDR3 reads CSARDGHQETQYF. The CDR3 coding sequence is TGCAGTGCAAGGGACGGACATCAAGAGACCCAGTACTTC.